A selection of T cell receptor beta chains follows, all from one sample in a study of OX40 agonist ivuxolimab in advanced cancers. Only in-frame clones appear in the TCRdb table, and some are missing; sequencing was by immunoSEQ multiplex PCR. The sample has tens of thousands of clones; 91% are singletons. The source was CD4+ or CD8+ T cells sorted from blood, collected in a trial of the OX40 agonist ivuxolimab. All receptors come from an adult with an advanced solid tumor such as melanoma, head and neck, liver or kidney cancer. CDR3s include the opening cysteine and the closing phenylalanine or tryptophan. D genes are given only for firm matches. Clone size is shown for a subset of rows, as once, few, many or a class of expanded clone.

J gene: TRBJ2-7; clone size: NA; D gene: NA; V gene: TRBV6-5; CDR3 DNA: TGTGCCAGCAAGGGAAGGGGTTTGGGCTACGAGCAGTACTTC; CDR3 protein: CASKGRGLGYEQYF
J gene: TRBJ1-1; clone size: few; D gene: NA; V gene: TRBV28; CDR3 DNA: TGTGCCAGCAGTTTCATTGGGGGTTATGAAGCTTTCTTT; CDR3 protein: CASSFIGGYEAFF
J gene: TRBJ1-3; clone size: NA; D gene: NA; V gene: TRBV29-1; CDR3 DNA: TGCAGCGTTGAAGATCTTCAAGGGGGTCTGGGCTCTGGAAACACCATATATTTT; CDR3 protein: CSVEDLQGGLGSGNTIYF
J gene: TRBJ2-6; clone size: NA; D gene: TRBD2; V gene: TRBV7-9; CDR3 DNA: TGTGCCAGCAGCTTAAAGAGCGGGACTACTGGGGCCAACGTCCTGACTTTC; CDR3 protein: CASSLKSGTTGANVLTF
J gene: TRBJ2-3; clone size: NA; D gene: TRBD2; V gene: TRBV4-3; CDR3 DNA: TGCGCCAGCAGCCCGGGACTAGCGGGAGCCCGGGGAGATACGCAGTATTTT; CDR3 protein: CASSPGLAGARGDTQYF
J gene: TRBJ2-3; clone size: NA; D gene: TRBD1; V gene: TRBV28; CDR3 DNA: TGTGCCAGCAGTTTGGGACAGAGTACTAGCACAGATACGCAGTATTTT; CDR3 protein: CASSLGQSTSTDTQYF
J gene: TRBJ1-1; clone size: NA; D gene: NA; V gene: TRBV27; CDR3 DNA: TGTGCCAGCAGTTTATCCCAGGGGCTGAACACTGAAGCTTTCTTT; CDR3 protein: CASSLSQGLNTEAFF
J gene: TRBJ2-5; clone size: NA; D gene: NA; V gene: TRBV27; CDR3 DNA: TGTGCCAGCAGTTTATTAAGCGGACAAGAGACCCAGTACTTC; CDR3 protein: CASSLLSGQETQYF
J gene: TRBJ1-2; clone size: NA; D gene: TRBD1; V gene: TRBV7-2; CDR3 DNA: TGTGCCAGCAGCCAATCAACCGGGACAGCTTACTATGGCTACACCTTC; CDR3 protein: CASSQSTGTAYYGYTF
J gene: TRBJ1-2; clone size: once; D gene: NA; V gene: TRBV5-8; CDR3 DNA: TGTGCCAGCAGCTTGGCGGCGAGGGCCGACACCTTC; CDR3 protein: CASSLAARADTF
J gene: TRBJ2-7; clone size: NA; D gene: TRBD2; V gene: TRBV13; CDR3 DNA: TGTGCCAGCAGCTTGTTGGCTAGCGGGAGCTACGAGCAGTACTTC; CDR3 protein: CASSLLASGSYEQYF
J gene: TRBJ2-7; clone size: NA; D gene: NA; V gene: TRBV18; CDR3 DNA: TGTGCCAGCTCACCCCCAAACCAGGGCTACGAGCAGTACTTC; CDR3 protein: CASSPPNQGYEQYF
J gene: TRBJ2-2; clone size: NA; D gene: NA; V gene: TRBV19; CDR3 DNA: TGTGCCAGTAGTATGGGGGCGCGGGGTAACACCGGGGAGCTGTTTTTT; CDR3 protein: CASSMGARGNTGELFF